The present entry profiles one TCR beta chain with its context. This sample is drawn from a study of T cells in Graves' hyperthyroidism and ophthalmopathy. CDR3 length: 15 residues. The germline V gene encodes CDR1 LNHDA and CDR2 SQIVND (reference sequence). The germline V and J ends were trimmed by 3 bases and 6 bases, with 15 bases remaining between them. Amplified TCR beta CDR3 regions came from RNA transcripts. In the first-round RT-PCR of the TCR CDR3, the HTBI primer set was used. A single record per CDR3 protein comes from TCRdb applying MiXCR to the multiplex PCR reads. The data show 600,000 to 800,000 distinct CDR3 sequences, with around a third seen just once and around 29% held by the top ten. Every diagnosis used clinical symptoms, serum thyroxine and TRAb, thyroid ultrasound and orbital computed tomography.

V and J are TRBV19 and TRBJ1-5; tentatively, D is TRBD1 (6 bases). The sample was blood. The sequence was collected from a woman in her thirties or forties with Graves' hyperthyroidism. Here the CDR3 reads CASSMKGTGTQPQHF. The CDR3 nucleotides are TGTGCCAGTAGTATGAAGGGAACAGGGACTCAGCCCCAGCATTTT.